Below, 16 T cell receptor beta chains from the same sample are listed, as sequenced in a study of T cells in Graves' hyperthyroidism and ophthalmopathy. RNA transcripts served as the template for amplifying TCR beta CDR3 regions. The HTBI primer set was used in a first-round RT-PCR of the TCR CDR3. TCRdb re-derived calls from the multiplex PCR reads in MiXCR, one entry per CDR3 protein. The profile covers 550,000 to 800,000 distinct CDR3 sequences, with around 15% appearing a single time and roughly 8% taken by the ten largest. Sequencing was carried out using blood. The receptors shown here come from a man aged 18 to 29 with Graves' hyperthyroidism.

This clonotype was picked up a small number of times. This chain links TRBV11-3 with TRBJ2-5; D might be TRBD1 (6 bases). Trimming removed 5 bases from V and 1 base from J, with 11 bases in between. CDR3 length: 14 residues. The germline V gene has CDR1 SGHNT and CDR2 YENEEA. CDR3 nucleotides: TGTGCCAGCAGCAAAAGGACAGCCCAAGAGACCCAGTACTTC. Its translation is CASSKRTAQETQYF.

At least ten counts were recorded for this clonotype. The chain has TRBV12-3 or TRBV12-4 and TRBJ1-2; 7 bases fit TRBD1. The CDR3 has 11 residues. Trimming cost V 6 bases and J 8 bases; bases outside gene matches: 3. The chain's CDR3 is CASRHRGGYTF. The CDR3 DNA reads TGTGCCAGCAGGCACAGGGGCGGCTACACCTTC.

This clonotype came up a few times. The chain combines TRBV9 with TRBJ2-1; D assignment may be TRBD1 or TRBD2 (5 bases each). The length of the CDR3 is 17 residues. Germline V gene data show CDR1 as SGDLS and CDR2 as YYNGEE. V was clipped by 4 bases and J by 0 bases, with 17 bases between them. As DNA, the CDR3 is TGTGCCAGCAGCCACGAGTCCGGGACCATCTCCTACAATGAGCAGTTCTTC. Translated, it gives CASSHESGTISYNEQFF.

This clonotype turned up a few times. The chain has TRBV2 and TRBJ1-2; 7 bases map to TRBD1. The junction had 4 bases not matched to a gene; V was cut back by 1 base and J by 2 bases. Germline V gives CDR1 SNHLY, CDR2 FYNNEI. The CDR3 loop spans 15 amino acids. CDR3 coding DNA: TGTGCCAGCAGTGAAGATTGGGGACAGAACTATGGCTACACCTTC. Its protein product is CASSEDWGQNYGYTF.

The chain combines TRBV2 with TRBJ2-1; 9 bases align to TRBD2. Germline CDR1 SNHLY, CDR2 FYNNEI. The CDR3 extends over 16 amino acids. J was trimmed by 7 bases and V by 6 bases; bases with no gene match: 13. CDR3 bases: TGTGCCAGCAGCCCGGGGACTAGCCTAGCGGATAATGAGCAGTTCTTC. Translation gives CASSPGTSLADNEQFF.

This clonotype has a handful of counts. The rearrangement joins TRBV4-3 to TRBJ1-1; TRBD1 agrees at 7 bases. The trim removed 4 bases at V and 5 bases at J, leaving 10 bases unmatched. This CDR3 contains 15 residues. Germline CDR1 is LGHNA and CDR2 is YSLEER. The CDR3 sequence is CASSRLGQAFTEAFF. The DNA of the CDR3 is TGCGCCAGCAGCCGACTCGGACAGGCCTTTACTGAAGCTTTCTTT.

This clonotype was detected ten times or more. In nucleotides, the CDR3 is TGTGCCAGCAGTTTCCCTAGCGGGAGGCCGGGAGAGCAGTTCTTC. It yields the protein CASSFPSGRPGEQFF. This sequence joins TRBV12-3 or TRBV12-4 and TRBJ2-1, with 11 bases aligning to TRBD2. With 3 bases clipped from V and 10 bases from J, the junction kept 8 bases outside the gene matches. This CDR3 is built from 15 residues.

This clonotype was found a few times. CDR3 sequence (DNA): TGTGCCATCAATGGCGGGACGAACACAGATACGCAGTATTTT. It yields the protein CAINGGTNTDTQYF. The V gene is TRBV10-3, the J gene TRBJ2-3, with D possibly matching TRBD2 (6 bases). The ends were cut back, 7 bases at V and 2 bases at J, with 13 bases in the middle. The CDR3 runs to 14 residues. Germline CDR1 reads ENHRY; CDR2 reads SYGVKD.

This clonotype was seen at least ten times. The J gene is TRBJ2-7, the V gene TRBV27, with D possibly being TRBD2 (6 bases). The CDR3 loop spans 15 amino acids. V was cut by 5 bases and J by 2 bases, with 16 bases left in between. The germline V gene encodes CDR1 MNHEY and CDR2 SMNVEV (reference sequence). This chain's CDR3 is CASSPLGWEAYEQYF. CDR3 nucleotides: TGTGCCAGCAGTCCACTGGGGTGGGAGGCCTACGAGCAGTACTTC.

This clonotype occurred many times. The genes are TRBV12-3 or TRBV12-4 and TRBJ2-1, with 7 bases fitting TRBD2. After removal of 4 bases from V and 10 bases from J, the junction contained 7 bases not matched to a gene. The CDR3 runs to 13 residues. Written as DNA, the CDR3 is TGTGCCAGCAGTTCCATGCCACTAGCGGAGCAGTTCTTC. This sequence encodes CASSSMPLAEQFF.

With regard to this clonotype: A much more abundant neighbour one base away suggests this may be a read error. J is TRBJ1-1 and V is TRBV4-2, with unresolved D. The CDR3 is 15 amino acids. The V gene's germline CDR1 is LGHNA and CDR2 YNFKEQ. This chain's CDR3 is CASNQAGKGNTEAFF. The CDR3 DNA is TGTGCCAGCAACCAAGCGGGCAAGGGTAACACTGAAGCTTTCTTT.

This clonotype was seen only a few times. This chain joins TRBV5-1 and TRBJ2-3; D perhaps matches TRBD2 (6 bases). The CDR3 loop spans 13 amino acids. The germline CDR1 and CDR2 sequences are SGHRS and YFSETQ. The germline V and J ends were trimmed by 5 bases and 2 bases, with 9 bases remaining between them. CDR3 DNA: TGCGCCAGCAGGACGGGACTCACAGATACGCAGTATTTT. Its protein product is CASRTGLTDTQYF.

This clonotype occurred a few times. V usage is TRBV20-1 and J usage is TRBJ1-1; D might be TRBD1 (6 bases). The CDR3 extends over 13 amino acids. Germline assignment: CDR1 DFQATT and CDR2 SNEGSKA (reference sequence). V was shortened by 2 bases and J by 4 bases, with 11 bases between the two germline ends. Here the CDR3 reads CSARSGAGTEAFF. The CDR3 DNA reads as TGCAGTGCTAGATCAGGGGCCGGCACTGAAGCTTTCTTT.

The rearrangement joins TRBV6-6 to TRBJ1-1; no clear D. Per the germline V gene, CDR1 is MNHNY and CDR2 is SVGAGI (reference sequence). The V and J ends lost 0 bases and 11 bases respectively, with 13 bases between them. CDR3 length: 13 amino acids. The CDR3 bases are TGTGCCAGCAGTTACTCGTCCGTGGCGGCTGCTTTCTTT. This gives the protein CASSYSSVAAAFF.

This clonotype was observed many times. The chain carries TRBV28 and TRBJ2-3; TRBD1 might be the D (6 bases). The CDR3 sequence is 13 residues long. Trimming left V 6 bases short and J 6 bases short, with 13 bases between. Germline loops: CDR1 MDHEN, CDR2 SYDVKM. In DNA, the CDR3 is TGTGCCAGCAGAGGGCAGGGGTCCGATACGCAGTATTTT. It specifies CASRGQGSDTQYF.

This chain links TRBV24-1 with TRBJ2-1, with 7 bases matching TRBD1. The V gene's germline CDR1 is KGHDR and CDR2 SFDVKD. The trim removed 3 bases at V and 7 bases at J, leaving 11 bases unmatched. The length of the CDR3 is 16 residues. CDR3 DNA sequence: TGTGCCACCAGTGATGATTTCGGGACAGTCAGGAATGAGCAGTTCTTC. Residues: CATSDDFGTVRNEQFF.